These 21 T cell receptor beta chains were all obtained from the same sample, sequenced in a study of post-analysis software for immune sequencing data. General study points: The five TRBV segments detected at higher frequency in patients than in controls included TRBV5-6, TRBV5-1 and TRBV20-1.

Built from TCR beta cDNA, the libraries had unique molecular identifiers in them. In TCRdb, the PCR reads were re-called with MiXCR into one record per CDR3 protein. In the table there are 500,000 to 600,000 distinct CDR3 sequences, roughly 45% of which are singletons. These receptors have no identified antigens. Sequencing used blood. The receptors were gathered from a girl aged 5 to 17 with multiple sclerosis.

The V gene is TRBV29-1, the J gene TRBJ2-3; D is possibly TRBD1 (6 bases). The germline gives CDR1 SQVTM, CDR2 ANQGSEA. V was cut by 5 bases and J by 0 bases, with 12 bases left in between. The CDR3 is made up of 14 amino acids. CDR3 DNA sequence: TGCAGCGTTACTGGACAGTCAAGCACAGATACGCAGTATTTT. It codes for CSVTGQSSTDTQYF.

This clonotype was counted between two and nine times. The chain recombines TRBV6-5 with TRBJ1-5; D is ambiguous. Germline CDR1 MNHEY, CDR2 SVGAGI. The CDR3 consists of 17 residues. V lost 4 bases and J 6 bases, leaving 22 bases between the germline ends. This CDR3 reads CASSFMPHGREPQPQHF. The CDR3 DNA reads as TGTGCCAGCAGTTTTATGCCCCATGGAAGGGAACCTCAGCCCCAGCATTTT.

This sequence joins TRBV28 and TRBJ2-1; tentatively, D is TRBD1 (5 bases). With 2 bases removed from V and 5 bases from J, the gap between germline ends came to 13 bases. The CDR3 is made up of 15 amino acids. Germline V CDR1 and CDR2: MDHEN, SYDVKM. The CDR3 loop reads CASSLTGPVNNEQFF. CDR3 bases: TGTGCCAGCAGTTTAACAGGTCCGGTGAACAATGAGCAGTTCTTC.

J is TRBJ2-1 and V is TRBV12-3 or TRBV12-4; the D is unclear. This CDR3 is 15 amino acids long. Trimming left V 3 bases short and J 1 base short, with 10 bases between. DNA for the CDR3: TGTGCCAGCAGTTTTTCGACGTATTCCTACAATGAGCAGTTCTTC. The encoded protein is CASSFSTYSYNEQFF.

The gene calls are TRBV2 and TRBJ2-1; D is perhaps TRBD2 (5 bases). Trimming removed 6 bases at V and 8 bases at J, with 17 bases between. The CDR3 is 14 residues long. Germline values: CDR1 SNHLY, CDR2 FYNNEI. The CDR3 protein is CASSPGRQIDEQFF. DNA of the CDR3: TGTGCCAGCAGCCCGGGGAGACAAATAGATGAGCAGTTCTTC.

The gene calls are TRBV27 and TRBJ2-5, with D hard to call. This CDR3 spans 11 amino acids. Trimming removed 6 bases at V and 4 bases at J, with 6 bases between. From germline, CDR1 is MNHEY and CDR2 SMNVEV (reference sequence). CDR3 in amino acids: CASRVGETQYF. The CDR3 nucleotides are TGTGCCAGCAGAGTTGGAGAGACCCAGTACTTC.

V usage is TRBV29-1 and J usage is TRBJ2-7; weak D call: TRBD2 (7 bases). CDR3 size: 13 residues. The germline V and J ends were trimmed by 5 bases and 2 bases, with 13 bases remaining between them. The germline V gene has CDR1 SQVTM and CDR2 ANQGSEA. CDR3 bases: TGCAGCGTTAGGGGGGGGGCCCCCTACGAGCAGTACTTC. The encoded protein is CSVRGGAPYEQYF.

This clonotype was seen a few times. V gene TRBV12-3 or TRBV12-4 combines with J gene TRBJ1-2; 10 bases line up with TRBD1. The V segment lost 7 bases and the J segment 5 bases; nucleotides outside the gene matches: 7. The length of the CDR3 is 14 residues. CDR3 DNA sequence: TGTGCCAGCACCCCGACAGGGGGCGAGTATGGCTACACCTTC. This codes for CASTPTGGEYGYTF.

This clonotype appeared a few times. The chain links TRBV29-1 to TRBJ2-7, with 9 bases lining up with TRBD2. Germline V gene sequence: CDR1 SQVTM, CDR2 ANQGSEA. V trimming: 8 bases; J trimming: 5 bases; junction bases outside the gene matches: 7. This CDR3 contains 12 residues. CDR3 region: CSMISGSNEQYF. The CDR3 nucleotides read TGCAGCATGATTAGCGGGAGCAACGAGCAGTACTTC.

The rearrangement joins TRBV9 to TRBJ2-6; TRBD1 matches at 12 bases. The germline V gene has CDR1 SGDLS and CDR2 YYNGEE. The CDR3 covers 20 residues. V shed 0 bases, J shed 3 bases, and the junction held 10 bases outside the gene matches. The CDR3 sequence is CASSVDPGQGALVGANVLTF. In DNA form, the CDR3 reads TGTGCCAGCAGCGTAGACCCGGGACAGGGGGCATTAGTTGGGGCCAACGTCCTGACTTTC.

CDR3 sequence (DNA): TGTGCCATCAGTGAGTCAACTACCAATGAGCAGTTCTTC. This sequence encodes CAISESTTNEQFF. The J gene is TRBJ2-1, the V gene TRBV10-3, with D unclear. CDR1 is ENHRY, CDR2 SYGVKD, per germline. The ends were cut back, 0 bases at V and 6 bases at J, with 6 bases in the middle. The CDR3 covers 13 residues.

The chain has TRBV4-1 and TRBJ2-1, with 8 bases that match TRBD2. The CDR3 runs to 17 residues. Trimming cost V 0 bases and J 6 bases; bases outside gene matches: 10. Germline V gene data show CDR1 as MGHRA and CDR2 as YSYEKL. The CDR3 coding sequence is TGCGCCAGCAGCCAAGAAGGGATGAGCGGGAGCGGCAATGAGCAGTTCTTC. This codes for CASSQEGMSGSGNEQFF.

Only a few counts were recorded for this clonotype. The chain employs TRBV5-1 and TRBJ2-3; no firm D call. This CDR3 comprises 16 residues. Between the trimmed V and J ends, which lost 5 bases and 1 base, there was a span of 17 bases. Germline values: CDR1 SGHRS, CDR2 YFSETQ. The CDR3: CASSFGGMVRTDTQYF. The CDR3 bases are TGCGCCAGCAGTTTTGGCGGTATGGTTCGCACAGATACGCAGTATTTT.

The rearrangement uses TRBV10-2 and TRBJ2-6; the D gene is possibly TRBD1 (6 bases). The CDR3 consists of 15 residues. V was shortened by 3 bases and J by 2 bases, with 8 bases between the two germline ends. Germline assignment: CDR1 WSHSY and CDR2 SAAADI. CDR3 region: CASSDWGPGANVLTF. The CDR3 DNA reads TGCGCCAGCAGTGATTGGGGGCCTGGGGCCAACGTCCTGACTTTC.

The chain uses TRBV7-8 and TRBJ2-1, with a possible D match to TRBD2 (6 bases). Per germline, CDR1 SGHVS and CDR2 FQNEAQ. The CDR3 has 14 amino acids. The V gene lost 5 bases and the J gene lost 9 bases, with 17 bases spanning the gap. As DNA, the CDR3 is TGTGCCAGCAGCCGGGACTCCCTTTTGGGTGAGCAGTTCTTC. Amino acid sequence: CASSRDSLLGEQFF.

The gene calls are TRBV5-1 and TRBJ2-1; D might be TRBD1 or TRBD2, each matching 5 bases. Looked up from germline, CDR1 is SGHRS and CDR2 is YFSETQ. V lost 0 bases and J lost 4, with 14 bases in between. The CDR3 has 16 residues. The DNA of the CDR3 is TGCGCCAGCAGCTTGGCCTGGGGACGGGCATACAATGAGCAGTTCTTC. Translation: CASSLAWGRAYNEQFF.

This sequence joins TRBV7-2 and TRBJ1-6, with D possibly matching TRBD1 (6 bases). Deletions cut 6 bases from V and 8 bases from J, with 17 bases between. The CDR3 length is 15 residues. Germline CDR1 is SGHTA and CDR2 is FQGNSA. In nucleotides, the CDR3 is TGTGCCAGCAGGGCGACCGGGACACGATATTCACCCCTCCACTTT. Translation gives CASRATGTRYSPLHF.

This clonotype was counted between two and nine times. The chain joins TRBV29-1 to TRBJ2-7, with D tentatively TRBD2 (5 bases). The DNA matches TRBJ2-5 better at its end, which makes the J call doubtful. This CDR3 region has 13 residues. Germline V gives CDR1 SQVTM, CDR2 ANQGSEA. The CDR3 spells CSVGAGIQETQYF. The CDR3 DNA reads as TGCAGCGTTGGGGCCGGGATTCAAGAGACCCAGTACTTC.

This clonotype was seen a handful of times. The chain has TRBV6-5 and TRBJ2-7, with D possibly matching TRBD2 (6 bases). The ends were cut back, 6 bases at V and 6 bases at J, with 18 bases in the middle. Germline CDR1 is MNHEY and CDR2 is SVGAGI. This CDR3 region has 14 residues. Here the CDR3 DNA reads TGTGCCAGCAGCGAAGGCGGGATTAACGGCGAGCAGTACTTC. Translating gives CASSEGGINGEQYF.

V gene TRBV6-6 combines with J gene TRBJ2-2; 12 bases are a match to TRBD1. J lost 7 bases, V lost 5 bases, and 8 bases had no gene match. The germline CDR1 and CDR2 sequences are MNHNY and SVGAGI (reference sequence). This CDR3 spans 16 amino acids. The DNA of the CDR3 is TGTGCCAGCAGTAATCCTCGGGACAGGGGGCGCGGGGAGCTGTTTTTT. It specifies CASSNPRDRGRGELFF.

The gene calls are TRBV5-1 and TRBJ1-5; a weak D match, TRBD1 (6 bases). Germline lookup yields CDR1 SGHRS and CDR2 YFSETQ. With 5 bases removed from V and 0 bases from J, the gap between germline ends came to 21 bases. The CDR3 sequence is 18 residues long. The chain's CDR3 is CASRSQDRTGASNQPQHF. The CDR3 coding sequence is TGCGCCAGCAGGTCCCAAGATAGAACGGGGGCTAGCAATCAGCCCCAGCATTTT. Full variable domain (rest looked up from reference TRBV5-1 and TRBJ1-5): KAGVTQTPRYLIKTRGQQVTLSCSPISGHRSVSWYQQTPGQGLQFLFEYFSETQRNKGNFPGRFSGRQFSNSRSEMNVSTLELGDSALYLCASRSQDRTGASNQPQHFGDGTRLSIL.